This T cell receptor (beta chain) originates from a study of blood T cell repertoires in COVID-19. About the study: Samples taken during acute and convalescent COVID-19 were collected in the United States, Italy and Spain.

Trimming took off 10 bases at V and 5 bases at J, with 18 bases between the two ends. This CDR3 region has 14 residues. Germline-derived CDR1 and CDR2 are MRHNA and SNTAGT. Per the original methods: Amplifying reference gene primers gave estimates of nucleated cell counts. Clones were sequenced by immunoSEQ multiplex PCR, and TCRdb holds only the in-frame ones, with some missing. That table is the source of V, J and clone size, and D and trimming were worked out from the DNA. The data show approximately 200,000 clones, 88% seen once. This clone has just one count. The clonotype comes from a young woman with acute or convalescent COVID-19. The sequenced material came from peripheral blood. The J gene is TRBJ1-3, the V gene TRBV6-4; no definite D call. The CDR3 DNA is TGTGCCAAGGAGCTTTCCTCCGCCAGAAACACCATATATTTT. Encoded protein: CAKELSSARNTIYF.